This section outlines one T cell receptor beta chain sequence together with its context. No antigen is known for it. PCR primers comprised 60 Vbeta and 13 Jbeta primers. Assay used: immunoSEQ multiplex PCR; TCRdb lists only in-frame clones, some missing. Of 140,000 or so clones in the sample, about two thirds were seen once. This record comes from a study of cytomegalovirus exposure and HLA in healthy donors. Study findings and constraints: In a later analysis, TCR association rates varied by HLA locus: DRB1 most, HLA-C fewest. Some segments of the V type, notably TRBV6-2 and TRBV6-3, were excluded as indistinguishable.

CDR3 length: 15 amino acids. J lost 5 bases, V lost 4 bases, and 5 bases had no gene match. Germline values: CDR1 MGHRA, CDR2 YSYEKL. This clonotype was sampled from a man aged 40-50 years in good health and CMV-seronegative. Material for sequencing was PBMCs. The V call is TRBV4-1, the J call TRBJ2-1; 10 nucleotides line up with TRBD2. CDR3 protein: CASSLIGLADNEQFF. The DNA of the CDR3 is TGCGCCAGCAGCCTGATAGGACTAGCGGACAATGAGCAGTTCTTC.